The 10 T cell receptor beta chains reported below all come from one sample, sequenced in a study of shared clonotypes between healthy human individuals. TCRdb keeps only in-frame clones here, not all; method: immunoSEQ multiplex PCR. The table shows some 2 million clones, with roughly 96% occurring only once. The sample taken for sequencing was naive CD4+ T cells sorted from blood. Subset given: CD45RA+ positively selected. These receptor sequences come from a man between 18 and 35 years old in good health.

The rearrangement uses TRBV19 and TRBJ2-7; tentatively, D is TRBD1 (6 bases). V lost 5 bases and J 1 base, leaving 9 bases between the germline ends. Germline lookup yields CDR1 LNHDA and CDR2 SQIVND (reference sequence). The CDR3 has 13 residues. This CDR3 reads CASSSQGSYEQYF. The CDR3 DNA sequence: TGTGCCAGTAGTTCACAGGGTTCCTACGAGCAGTACTTC. The full variable domain, with the rest looked up from reference TRBV19 and TRBJ2-7, is DGGITQSPKYLFRKEGQNVTLSCEQNLNHDAMYWYRQDPGQGLRLIYYSQIVNDFQKGDIAEGYSVSREKKESFPLTVTSAQKNPTAFYLCASSSQGSYEQYFGPGTRLTVT.

Concerning this clone itself: This sample includes further DNA sequences coding for the same CDR3. This chain's CDR3 is CASSLGLNQETQYF. CDR3 nucleotides: TGTGCCAGCAGCTTAGGACTCAACCAAGAGACCCAGTACTTC. V gene TRBV7-2 combines with J gene TRBJ2-5; D unresolved. The CDR3 has 14 residues. The germline V gene has CDR1 SGHTA and CDR2 FQGNSA. The germline V and J ends were trimmed by 1 base and 0 bases, with 6 bases remaining between them. Together with reference TRBV7-2 and TRBJ2-5, the CDR3 gives the full variable domain: GAGVSQSPSNKVTEKGKDVELRCDPISGHTALYWYRQSLGQGLEFLIYFQGNSAPDKSGLPSDRFSAERTGGSVSTLTIQRTQQEDSAVYLCASSLGLNQETQYFGPGTRLLVL.

This clone was found once. V usage is TRBV6-6 and J usage is TRBJ1-2; TRBD1 agrees at 7 bases. After removal of 2 bases from V and 8 bases from J, the junction contained 5 bases not matched to a gene. The CDR3 extends over 13 amino acids. CDR1 is MNHNY and CDR2 is SVGAGI in the germline V gene (reference sequence). The CDR3 reads CASSYGQGGGYTF. The DNA of the CDR3 is TGTGCCAGCAGTTACGGGCAGGGGGGAGGCTACACCTTC.

The chain uses TRBV30 and TRBJ1-3; 7 bases align to TRBD1. The V gene's germline CDR1 is GTSNPN and CDR2 SVGIG (reference sequence). This CDR3 region has 13 residues. CDR3 loop: CATVWDSGNTIYF. For the CDR3, the DNA is TGTGCTACTGTCTGGGACAGTGGAAACACCATATATTTT.

The chain uses TRBV10-3 and TRBJ2-7; possibly TRBD2 for D (6 bases). The germline V gene has CDR1 ENHRY and CDR2 SYGVKD. The CDR3 consists of 13 residues. V was cut by 6 bases and J by 2 bases, with 11 bases left in between. CDR3 coding DNA: TGTGCCATCAGGGAGGGTGTTCCCTACGAGCAGTACTTC. Protein sequence: CAIREGVPYEQYF.

The CDR3 coding sequence is TGTGCCTGGAGGAAGGAAGGGAGGAACACTGAAGCTTTCTTT. It yields the protein CAWRKEGRNTEAFF. The chain combines TRBV30 with TRBJ1-1; D is unresolved. The V gene's germline CDR1 is GTSNPN and CDR2 SVGIG (reference sequence). The CDR3 has 14 amino acids. Trimming pared 3 bases from V and 1 base from J, leaving 12 bases between.

CDR3: CASSYDHSNQPQHF. CDR3 DNA: TGTGCCAGCAGTTACGATCATAGCAATCAGCCCCAGCATTTT. The chain has TRBV6-6 and TRBJ1-5; no reliable D call. Trimming stripped 2 bases from V and 0 bases from J, with 5 bases between. In germline, CDR1 is MNHNY, CDR2 SVGAGI (reference sequence). This CDR3 comprises 14 residues.

This clone was detected a few times. Other DNA sequences in this specimen translate into the identical CDR3. The chain employs TRBV2 and TRBJ1-6, with D tentatively TRBD1 (5 bases). This CDR3 is 16 amino acids long. CDR1 SNHLY and CDR2 FYNNEI come from the germline V gene. The ends were cut back, 2 bases at V and 10 bases at J, with 18 bases in the middle. The CDR3 nucleotides read TGTGCCAGCAGTGAACGGCAAGGGGCGAACGGGTCACCCCTCCACTTT. It is translated as CASSERQGANGSPLHF.

The DNA of the CDR3 is TGTGCCGTCGGCAGGACAGAAACGTCACCCCTCCACTTT. Translating it yields CAVGRTETSPLHF. The chain combines TRBV2 with TRBJ1-6; maybe TRBD1 (6 bases). Trimming removed 11 bases at V and 10 bases at J, with 18 bases between. Per germline, CDR1 SNHLY and CDR2 FYNNEI. This CDR3 has 13 amino acids.

The chain recombines TRBV7-9 with TRBJ1-1; D possibly corresponds to TRBD1 (5 bases). V was cut by 4 bases and J by 0 bases, with 21 bases left in between. The CDR3 extends over 18 amino acids. CDR1 is SEHNR and CDR2 is FQNEAQ in the germline V gene (reference sequence). The CDR3 DNA is TGTGCCAGCAGCTATCGTCCCGCCGGGGCATTAATGAACACTGAAGCTTTCTTT. Protein: CASSYRPAGALMNTEAFF.